What follows are 13 T cell receptor beta chains derived from one specimen sequenced in a study of blood T cell repertoires in COVID-19. The method was immunoSEQ multiplex PCR; TCRdb's version includes in-frame clones alone and lacks a portion of them. The sample carries 250,000 to 300,000 clones, roughly 86% recorded once. Sequencing was done on a sample of peripheral blood. The source is an older woman with COVID-19, enrolled during active disease.

This rearrangement joins TRBV3-1 (or the pseudogene TRBV3-2) to TRBJ2-3; 9 nucleotides match TRBD2. This CDR3 is built from 17 residues. Germline CDR1 reads LGHDT; CDR2 reads YNNKEL (reference sequence). The V and J ends lost 4 bases and 5 bases, in that order; junction bases with no gene match: 13. As DNA, the CDR3 is TGTGCCAGCAGCCGCCCGGGACCAGCGGGAGGTAAAGATACGCAGTATTTT. It encodes CASSRPGPAGGKDTQYF.

This chain joins TRBV5-1 and TRBJ1-1; D is possibly TRBD1 (5 bases). Trimming took 5 bases from V and 0 from J, leaving 14 bases between them. The V gene's germline CDR1 is SGHRS and CDR2 YFSETQ. CDR3 length equals 15 residues. The CDR3 region is CASRAKDRLNTEAFF. The CDR3, as DNA: TGCGCCAGCAGGGCCAAAGACAGATTGAACACTGAAGCTTTCTTT.

The chain couples TRBV7-9 to TRBJ2-7; D uncertain. Deletions cut 4 bases from V and 3 bases from J, with 13 bases between. In germline, CDR1 is SEHNR, CDR2 FQNEAQ (reference sequence). The CDR3 spans 14 residues. The CDR3 nucleotides are TGTGCCAGCAGCTCACCCGGCCTAGACTACGAGCAGTACTTC. Protein sequence: CASSSPGLDYEQYF.

J is TRBJ2-2 and V is TRBV14, with 10 bases lining up with TRBD1. The V gene end was trimmed by 4 bases and the J gene end by 4 bases; junction bases not matched to a gene: 9. This CDR3 comprises 17 residues. Germline CDR1 SGHDN, CDR2 FVKESK. The CDR3 here is CASSPNKGQGTTGELFF. CDR3 nucleotides: TGTGCCAGCAGCCCGAATAAGGGACAGGGGACCACCGGGGAGCTGTTTTTT.

The chain has TRBV7-8 and TRBJ2-1, with TRBD1 identical over 7 bases. V was clipped by 3 bases and J by 15 bases; unmatched bases: 8. This CDR3 has 12 amino acids. The germline gives CDR1 SGHVS, CDR2 FQNEAQ. The CDR3 is CASSLDRLSTFF. The CDR3, as DNA: TGTGCCAGCAGCTTGGACAGGCTATCTACGTTCTTC. The full variable domain, its missing parts supplied by reference TRBV7-8 and TRBJ2-1, is GAGVSQSPRYKVAKRGQDVALRCDPISGHVSLFWYQQALGQGPEFLTYFQNEAQLDKSGLPSDRFFAERPEGSVSTLKIQRTQQEDSAVYLCASSLDRLSTFFGPGTRLTVL.

V is TRBV19 and J is TRBJ1-5, with 9 nucleotides matching TRBD1. Germline CDR1 and CDR2: LNHDA and SQIVND (reference sequence). The CDR3 has 15 residues. V trimming: 7 bases; J trimming: 7 bases; junction bases outside the gene matches: 11. DNA of the CDR3: TGTGCCAGTACCCCGGGACAGGGTGAAGGGCAGCCCCAGCATTTT. It specifies CASTPGQGEGQPQHF.

V usage is TRBV7-3 and J usage is TRBJ2-3; 7 bases agree with TRBD1. Germline-derived CDR1 and CDR2 are SGHTA and FQGTGA. CDR3 length equals 16 residues. Trimming removed 7 bases from V and 5 bases from J; junction bases left unmatched: 15. The CDR3 is CASNKGGGGGGDTQYF. CDR3 sequence (DNA): TGTGCCAGCAACAAAGGGGGCGGAGGAGGTGGAGATACGCAGTATTTT. Supplemented by reference TRBV7-3 and TRBJ2-3, the full variable domain reads GAGVSQTPSNKVTEKGKYVELRCDPISGHTALYWYRQSLGQGPEFLIYFQGTGAADDSGLPNDRFFAVRPEGSVSTLKIQRTERGDSAVYLCASNKGGGGGGDTQYFGPGTRLTVL.

CDR3 DNA: TGTGCCAGCAGACAGTATGAGACCCAGTACTTC. Its protein is CASRQYETQYF. This rearrangement joins TRBV28 to TRBJ2-5; D not resolved. Trimming pared 6 bases from V and 5 bases from J, leaving 7 bases between. This CDR3 is 11 amino acids long. From germline, CDR1 is MDHEN and CDR2 SYDVKM. The whole variable domain, filled in from reference TRBV28 and TRBJ2-5, reads DVKVTQSSRYLVKRTGEKVFLECVQDMDHENMFWYRQDPGLGLRLIYFSYDVKMKEKGDIPEGYSVSREKKERFSLILESASTNQTSMYLCASRQYETQYFGPGTRLLVL.

V is TRBV4-1 and J is TRBJ1-4; TRBD1 matches at 8 bases. V lost 2 bases to trimming and J lost 1 base; unmatched junction nucleotides: 6. The CDR3 contains 17 residues. Germline V gene data show CDR1 as MGHRA and CDR2 as YSYEKL. This CDR3 reads CASSQSRDRITNEKLFF. In DNA, the CDR3 is TGCGCCAGCAGCCAATCTCGGGACAGGATAACTAATGAAAAACTGTTTTTT.

The CDR3 loop is CSTRTAGYTEAFF. In DNA, the CDR3 is TGCAGCACCCGTACGGCGGGCTACACTGAAGCTTTCTTT. V gene TRBV29-1 combines with J gene TRBJ1-1; D remains unclear. Germline CDR1 is SQVTM and CDR2 is ANQGSEA. The CDR3 has 13 residues. The V gene lost 8 bases and the J gene lost 3 bases, with 16 bases spanning the gap.

This clone came up a few times. The rearrangement joins TRBV5-8 to TRBJ1-6; 7 bases line up with TRBD1. From germline, CDR1 is SGHTS and CDR2 YDEGEE. The CDR3 consists of 16 residues. V lost 4 bases to trimming and J lost 10 bases; unmatched junction nucleotides: 14. The CDR3 sequence is CASSQGWTGGGSPLHF. The CDR3 DNA sequence: TGTGCCAGCAGCCAAGGATGGACAGGAGGAGGATCACCCCTCCACTTT.

This clone has a single count. The DNA for the CDR3 is TGTGCCAGCAGCCACAGTGGCGAGACCCAGTACTTC. This gives the protein CASSHSGETQYF. The chain carries TRBV12-3 or TRBV12-4 and TRBJ2-5; D is undetermined. This CDR3 is built from 12 residues. The ends were cut back, 6 bases at V and 5 bases at J, with 10 bases in the middle.

This chain joins TRBV30 and TRBJ1-6; D is perhaps TRBD1 (5 bases). Germline lookup yields CDR1 GTSNPN and CDR2 SVGIG (reference sequence). V was cut by 3 bases and J by 6 bases, with 18 bases left in between. The CDR3 is 16 residues long. As DNA, the CDR3 is TGTGCCTGGAGAATGAGAGCGGGGGGTAGTAATTCACCCCTCCACTTT. Its translation is CAWRMRAGGSNSPLHF.